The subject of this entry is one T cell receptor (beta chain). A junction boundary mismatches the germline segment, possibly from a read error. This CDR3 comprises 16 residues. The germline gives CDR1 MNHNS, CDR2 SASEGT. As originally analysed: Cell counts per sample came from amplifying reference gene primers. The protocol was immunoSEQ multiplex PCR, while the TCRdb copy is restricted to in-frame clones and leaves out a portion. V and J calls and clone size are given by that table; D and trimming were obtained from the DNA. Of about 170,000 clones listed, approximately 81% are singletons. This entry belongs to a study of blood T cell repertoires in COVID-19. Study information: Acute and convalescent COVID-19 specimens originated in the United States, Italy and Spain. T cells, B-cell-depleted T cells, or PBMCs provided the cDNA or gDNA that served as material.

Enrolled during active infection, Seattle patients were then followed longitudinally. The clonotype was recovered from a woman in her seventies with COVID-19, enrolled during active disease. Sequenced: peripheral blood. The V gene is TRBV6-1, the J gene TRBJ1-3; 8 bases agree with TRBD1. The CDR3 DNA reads TGTGCCAGCAGAGAAGAGCAGGGGGCCGGTGGAAACACCATATATTTT. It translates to CASREEQGAGGNTIYF.